This T cell receptor (beta chain) stems from a study of PD-1 blockade in mismatch repair-deficient tumors. The CDR3 has 16 residues. Germline lookup yields CDR1 SQVTM and CDR2 ANQGSEA. V was cut by 1 base and J by 5 bases, with 21 bases left in between. The assay was immunoSEQ multiplex PCR, and TCRdb's table has in-frame clones only and misses some. The sample has some 100,000 clones; 82% are singletons. The TCR was taken from an adult with mismatch repair-deficient cancer. The V gene is TRBV29-1, the J gene TRBJ2-7; tentative D call: TRBD2 (5 bases). The input for sequencing was peripheral blood, taken around 8 months after starting pembrolizumab. DNA of the CDR3: TGCAGCGTTGAAGGGGGAGCACTCATGGGATTAGACGAGCAGTACTTC. It translates to CSVEGGALMGLDEQYF.